Below, 9 T cell receptor beta chains from the same sample are listed, as sequenced in a study of radiotherapy plus CTLA-4 blockade in lung cancer (dated by TCRdb to between 2018 and 2020). The library was produced with the immunoSEQ multiplex PCR assay. TCRdb retrieved this table from immuneACCESS and kept in-frame rearrangements only. Not all clones are present; in checked studies, unresolved V genes account for under half, and no reason is known for the remainder. The sample table contains some 41,000 clones; only one count was recorded for roughly 67% of them. Roughly 25% of the sample is in the top ten clones. Sequences were derived from peripheral blood, sampled from a patient treated with radiotherapy plus ipilimumab. These TCRs come from a human donor with non-small cell lung cancer who had a partial response to radiotherapy plus ipilimumab.

J is TRBJ2-1 and V is TRBV13; the match to TRBD2 covers 9 bases. Per germline, CDR1 PRHDT and CDR2 FYEKMQ (reference sequence). The J segment lost 4 bases and the V segment lost 1 base, leaving 5 bases of the junction unmatched. The CDR3 is 16 amino acids. In DNA, the CDR3 is TGTGCCAGCAGCTTAGAGTCGACTAGCGGTTACAATGAGCAGTTCTTC. Protein sequence: CASSLESTSGYNEQFF.

The V and J genes are TRBV5-6 and TRBJ1-5; unclear D gene. V shed 2 bases and J shed 4 bases, with 16 bases lying between them. The CDR3 runs 16 residues. The germline CDR1 and CDR2 sequences are SGHDT and YYEEEE. The CDR3 sequence: CASSFRPGVSNQPQHF. DNA for the CDR3: TGTGCCAGCAGCTTTCGGCCCGGGGTCAGTAATCAGCCCCAGCATTTT.

Only a few counts were recorded for this clone. The chain is built from TRBV19 and TRBJ1-1; D uncertain. The CDR3 is 12 amino acids. V lost 1 base, J lost 6 bases, and 6 bases lay in between. Germline CDR1 is LNHDA and CDR2 is SQIVND (reference sequence). The CDR3 DNA follows: TGTGCCAGTAGTATAGGTGTCGCTGAAGCTTTCTTT. Translation gives CASSIGVAEAFF.

V and J are TRBV29-1 and TRBJ1-1; D might be TRBD1 (5 bases). The V gene lost 3 bases and the J gene lost 7 bases, with 12 bases spanning the gap. Germline CDR1 and CDR2: SQVTM and ANQGSEA. The CDR3 length is 12 residues. The CDR3 sequence is CSVDDKGDEAFF. The CDR3 region has the DNA TGCAGCGTTGATGATAAAGGGGATGAAGCTTTCTTT.

CDR3 sequence reads: CASSLVGLAGDPDTQYF. The CDR3, as DNA: TGTGCCAGCAGCTTAGTGGGACTAGCGGGGGACCCAGATACGCAGTATTTT. The chain employs TRBV7-2 and TRBJ2-3, with 14 nucleotides matching TRBD2. J gave up 4 bases and V 1 base, and 4 bases lay outside the gene matches. The CDR3 covers 17 residues. Germline V CDR1 and CDR2: SGHTA, FQGNSA. Together with reference TRBV7-2 and TRBJ2-3, the CDR3 gives the full variable domain: GAGVSQSPSNKVTEKGKDVELRCDPISGHTALYWYRQSLGQGLEFLIYFQGNSAPDKSGLPSDRFSAERTGGSVSTLTIQRTQQEDSAVYLCASSLVGLAGDPDTQYFGPGTRLTVL.

V and J are TRBV7-9 and TRBJ1-5; D gene ambiguous. This CDR3 contains 14 residues. Germline lookup yields CDR1 SEHNR and CDR2 FQNEAQ (reference sequence). V lost 7 bases and J 7 bases, leaving 17 bases between the germline ends. CDR3 bases: TGTGCCAGCACCGTGGGAGGGTCTGGGCAGCCCCAGCATTTT. Its protein product is CASTVGGSGQPQHF. The full variable domain, in which reference TRBV7-9 and TRBJ1-5 provide the parts outside the CDR3, is DTGVSQNPRHKITKRGQNVTFRCDPISEHNRLYWYRQTLGQGPEFLTYFQNEAQLEKSRLLSDRFSAERPKGSFSTLEIQRTEQGDSAMYLCASTVGGSGQPQHFGDGTRLSIL.

In its sample, this clone was seen a few times. The chain recombines TRBV10-3 with TRBJ1-1; D unclear. The CDR3 extends over 12 amino acids. Germline CDR1 reads ENHRY; CDR2 reads SYGVKD. Trimming cost V 4 bases and J 3 bases, with 6 bases left between them. This CDR3 is CAISGEYTEAFF. The CDR3 DNA follows: TGTGCCATCAGTGGGGAGTACACTGAAGCTTTCTTT.

The chain is built from TRBV9 and TRBJ2-1; 9 positions match TRBD2. Germline V gene lookup returns CDR1 SGDLS and CDR2 YYNGEE. Unmatched junction bases numbered 3, after V lost 1 base and J lost 4 bases. The CDR3 is made up of 15 amino acids. The CDR3 is CASSVRLADYNEQFF. The DNA of the CDR3 is TGTGCCAGCAGCGTAAGACTAGCGGATTACAATGAGCAGTTCTTC.

The J gene is TRBJ2-1, the V gene TRBV30, with D possibly being TRBD2 (5 bases). Germline V CDR1 and CDR2: GTSNPN, SVGIG (reference sequence). Trimming removed 0 bases at V and 14 bases at J, with 14 bases between. The CDR3 loop spans 12 amino acids. CDR3 in amino acids: CAWSVRKDSKFF. The CDR3 DNA reads TGTGCCTGGAGTGTTAGGAAGGACTCAAAGTTCTTC.